The 32 T cell receptor beta chains below come from one sample, sequenced in a study of graft-versus-host responses after intestinal transplantation (TCRdb year 2021). The antigens for these receptors are not known. The library relied on the immunoSEQ multiplex PCR assay. What TCRdb holds here is the immuneACCESS table cut down to in-frame rearrangements. Part of the clones is not present; checked against another copy, under half of the missing clones reflect an unresolved V gene, and the others are unexplained. For this sample there are tens of thousands of clones; approximately 94% appear just once. The top ten clonotypes cover 1.5% to 2.5% of the sample. This sample's time point label indicates: cells obtained before transplantation from donor or recipient. The sequencing used unstimulated CD8+ T cells sorted from spleen or lymph node cells, collected before intestinal transplant. The receptors originated from a human donor who received an intestinal transplant.

The V and J genes are TRBV7-2 and TRBJ1-3; D unresolved. V lost 1 base, J lost 2 bases, and 18 bases lay in between. Germline loops: CDR1 SGHTA, CDR2 FQGNSA. The CDR3 is 18 residues long. The CDR3 sequence is CASSLGYNSPTPGNTIYF. DNA of the CDR3: TGTGCCAGCAGCTTAGGATATAACAGCCCAACTCCTGGAAACACCATATATTTT.

J is TRBJ1-1 and V is TRBV4-1; perhaps TRBD1 as D (5 bases). Germline V gives CDR1 MGHRA, CDR2 YSYEKL. With 0 bases removed from V and 10 bases from J, the gap between germline ends came to 6 bases. This CDR3 comprises 11 residues. The DNA for the CDR3 is TGCGCCAGCAGCCAAGAGGGGGGAGCTTTCTTT. It yields the protein CASSQEGGAFF.

This chain uses TRBV27 with TRBJ2-7, with D possibly being TRBD1 (5 bases). The CDR3 totals 13 residues. Trimming pared 6 bases from V and 1 base from J, leaving 10 bases between. Germline V gives CDR1 MNHEY, CDR2 SMNVEV (reference sequence). The CDR3 protein is CASSYRWSYEQYF. CDR3 nucleotides: TGTGCCAGCAGCTACAGGTGGTCCTACGAGCAGTACTTC.

On this clone: Compared with germline, one end of the junction differs, possibly owing to a read error. The V call is TRBV10-3, the J call TRBJ1-5; D is unclear. Germline values: CDR1 ENHRY, CDR2 SYGVKD. The CDR3 has 13 residues. Here the CDR3 reads CAIVPRRKQAPAF. CDR3 coding DNA: TGTGCCATCGTCCCACGGCGGAAGCAAGCCCCAGCATTT.

The chain employs TRBV7-2 and TRBJ1-1; D gene uncertain. The CDR3 extends over 14 amino acids. CDR1 and CDR2 from the germline V gene are SGHTA and FQGNSA. Trimming pared 2 bases from V and 4 bases from J, leaving 11 bases between. CDR3 sequence (DNA): TGTGCCAGCAGCTTACGGCGTGGGAGCACTGAAGCTTTCTTT. Amino acid sequence: CASSLRRGSTEAFF.

This chain uses TRBV15 with TRBJ2-7, with D possibly being TRBD2 (6 bases). V gave up 5 bases and J gave up 1 base, with 15 bases separating them. The CDR3 extends over 15 amino acids. The V gene's germline CDR1 is LNHNV and CDR2 YYDKDF (reference sequence). In DNA form, the CDR3 reads TGTGCCACCAGCCTCTCCGGGACTGAATCCTACGAGCAGTACTTC. Translating it yields CATSLSGTESYEQYF.

The chain is built from TRBV30 and TRBJ1-2; TRBD1 aligns across 8 bases. In germline, CDR1 is GTSNPN, CDR2 SVGIG (reference sequence). The V gene end was trimmed by 7 bases and the J gene end by 4 bases; junction bases not matched to a gene: 5. This CDR3 contains 12 residues. The DNA for the CDR3 is TGTGCCTTGGAGGGACAGGCCTATGGCTACACCTTC. The encoded protein is CALEGQAYGYTF.

The rearrangement links TRBV14 to TRBJ2-2; TRBD1 matches 8 bases. The V segment lost 5 bases and the J segment 7 bases; nucleotides outside the gene matches: 6. This CDR3 has 14 residues. The germline V gene encodes CDR1 SGHDN and CDR2 FVKESK. The CDR3 DNA reads TGTGCCAGCAGCTCCGGACAGGGTAGCGGGGAGCTGTTTTTT. This translates into CASSSGQGSGELFF. The whole variable domain, remainder taken from reference TRBV14 and TRBJ2-2, is EAGVTQFPSHSVIEKGQTVTLRCDPISGHDNLYWYRRVMGKEIKFLLHFVKESKQDESGMPNNRFLAERTGGTYSTLKVQPAELEDSGVYFCASSSGQGSGELFFGEGSRLTVL.

The rearrangement uses TRBV30 and TRBJ2-1; D unclear. The V end was cut by 4 bases, the J end by 3 bases, with 13 bases between. The CDR3 runs to 14 residues. CDR1 GTSNPN and CDR2 SVGIG come from the germline V gene (reference sequence). The CDR3 region is CAWTRISDYNEQFF. For the CDR3, the DNA is TGTGCCTGGACGAGGATATCGGACTACAATGAGCAGTTCTTC.

The CDR3 loop is CASSFPPIPDPRRYNEQFF. The CDR3 bases are TGCGCCAGCAGCTTCCCCCCTATACCGGACCCGAGGAGGTACAATGAGCAGTTCTTC. The V call is TRBV5-1, the J call TRBJ2-1; TRBD2 might be the D (5 bases). This CDR3 spans 19 amino acids. The germline V gene encodes CDR1 SGHRS and CDR2 YFSETQ. The germline V and J ends were trimmed by 2 bases and 4 bases, with 25 bases remaining between them.

This chain connects TRBV4-1 to TRBJ1-5, with 7 bases lining up with TRBD1. CDR1 MGHRA and CDR2 YSYEKL come from the germline V gene. Losses at the gene ends were 0 bases for V and 5 bases for J; bases not matched to a gene: 10. This CDR3 has 17 residues. The CDR3 region is CASSQDGSGGLDQPQHF. CDR3 DNA sequence: TGCGCCAGCAGCCAAGATGGGTCAGGGGGGCTAGATCAGCCCCAGCATTTT.

The chain joins TRBV10-3 to TRBJ2-3, with 8 bases that match TRBD2. The CDR3 is 15 residues long. With 2 bases clipped from V and 2 bases from J, the junction kept 3 bases outside the gene matches. Looked up from germline, CDR1 is ENHRY and CDR2 is SYGVKD. As DNA, the CDR3 is TGTGCCATCAGTGAGAGTAGCGGGGTCACAGATACGCAGTATTTT. It yields the protein CAISESSGVTDTQYF.

V gene TRBV5-1 combines with J gene TRBJ2-2; 15 bases are a match to TRBD2. The ends lost 2 bases at V and 2 bases at J; junction bases unmatched: 7. The CDR3 totals 19 residues. CDR1 SGHRS and CDR2 YFSETQ come from the germline V gene. The CDR3 protein is CASSFLPGLAGGNTGELFF. In DNA, the CDR3 is TGCGCCAGCAGCTTCTTACCGGGACTAGCGGGGGGCAACACCGGGGAGCTGTTTTTT.

The chain couples TRBV19 to TRBJ2-1; D is uncertain. CDR1 is LNHDA and CDR2 is SQIVND in the germline V gene (reference sequence). The V gene lost 5 bases and the J gene lost 6 bases, with 11 bases spanning the gap. The CDR3 is made up of 13 amino acids. The CDR3 DNA follows: TGTGCCAGTAGTTTTGGCCAGGCCAATGAGCAGTTCTTC. This encodes CASSFGQANEQFF.

This clone has a handful of counts. The V gene is TRBV11-2, the J gene TRBJ1-2; TRBD1 might be the D (5 bases). The germline V and J ends were trimmed by 1 base and 5 bases, with 11 bases remaining between them. CDR3 length: 14 amino acids. The germline V gene encodes CDR1 SGHAT and CDR2 FQNNGV. The CDR3 region has the DNA TGTGCCAGCAGCTTAGTGCAGGGCACTTATGGCTACACCTTC. This encodes CASSLVQGTYGYTF. Variable domain in full (rest from reference TRBV11-2 and TRBJ1-2): EAGVAQSPRYKIIEKRQSVAFWCNPISGHATLYWYQQILGQGPKLLIQFQNNGVVDDSQLPKDRFSAERLKGVDSTLKIQPAKLEDSAVYLCASSLVQGTYGYTFGSGTRLTVV.

This clone was seen a single time. The chain employs TRBV7-2 and TRBJ1-1; TRBD1 matches 10 bases. The CDR3 length is 13 residues. The V segment lost 5 bases and the J segment 7 bases; nucleotides outside the gene matches: 4. Per germline, CDR1 SGHTA and CDR2 FQGNSA. The CDR3 is CASSLGQGGEAFF. DNA for the CDR3: TGTGCCAGCAGCCTTGGACAGGGGGGTGAAGCTTTCTTT.

This clone was seen once. The chain joins TRBV6-5 to TRBJ2-5; 11 bases are shared with TRBD2. The CDR3 has 16 amino acids. V lost 0 bases and J lost 2; bases outside the gene matches: 2. Germline CDR1 is MNHEY and CDR2 is SVGAGI. The CDR3 loop reads CASSYSTSGVQETQYF. CDR3 coding DNA: TGTGCCAGCAGTTACTCGACTAGCGGGGTTCAAGAGACCCAGTACTTC.

The gene calls are TRBV27 and TRBJ2-1; 11 bases align to TRBD2. The V gene's germline CDR1 is MNHEY and CDR2 SMNVEV (reference sequence). The junction had 8 bases not matched to a gene; V was cut back by 0 bases and J by 7 bases. CDR3 size: 17 residues. The CDR3 DNA follows: TGTGCCAGCAGTTTATCGGCTCTAGCGGGGGGTGGGAATGAGCAGTTCTTC. This sequence encodes CASSLSALAGGGNEQFF.

The chain recombines TRBV19 with TRBJ2-3, with 7 nucleotides matching TRBD1. This CDR3 has 14 residues. Germline V gives CDR1 LNHDA, CDR2 SQIVND (reference sequence). Trimming removed 6 bases from V and 2 bases from J; junction bases left unmatched: 5. This chain's CDR3 is CASSKTGFTDTQYF. The CDR3 coding sequence is TGTGCCAGTAGCAAGACAGGGTTCACAGATACGCAGTATTTT.

The chain is built from TRBV4-3 and TRBJ1-4; the match to TRBD1 covers 7 bases. Germline trimming cut 0 bases from V and 3 bases from J; bases unmatched to any gene: 4. The germline V gene has CDR1 LGHNA and CDR2 YSLEER. The length of the CDR3 is 16 residues. The CDR3 loop reads CASSQDRGLPNEKLFF. The CDR3 DNA reads TGCGCCAGCAGCCAAGATAGGGGGCTTCCTAATGAAAAACTGTTTTTT.

This chain connects TRBV5-1 to TRBJ1-3; the match to TRBD1 covers 8 bases. CDR1 and CDR2 (germline): SGHRS, YFSETQ. The CDR3 totals 17 residues. After removal of 0 bases from V and 3 bases from J, the junction contained 8 bases not matched to a gene. The CDR3 DNA reads TGCGCCAGCAGCTTGGGACAGGGGACCGTTTATGGAAACACCATATATTTT. This codes for CASSLGQGTVYGNTIYF. Complete variable domain (other parts from reference TRBV5-1 and TRBJ1-3): KAGVTQTPRYLIKTRGQQVTLSCSPISGHRSVSWYQQTPGQGLQFLFEYFSETQRNKGNFPGRFSGRQFSNSRSEMNVSTLELGDSALYLCASSLGQGTVYGNTIYFGEGSWLTVV.

The chain uses TRBV10-2 and TRBJ2-3, with 8 nucleotides matching TRBD2. Germline V gene sequence: CDR1 WSHSY, CDR2 SAAADI. CDR3 length: 16 amino acids. The trim removed 5 bases at V and 0 bases at J, leaving 7 bases unmatched. This CDR3 is CASSPGLAGSTDTQYF. CDR3 coding DNA: TGCGCCAGCAGTCCAGGGCTAGCGGGCAGCACAGATACGCAGTATTTT.

The chain combines TRBV9 with TRBJ2-3, with D tentatively TRBD1 (6 bases). CDR1 and CDR2 (germline): SGDLS, YYNGEE. This CDR3 region has 15 residues. Between the trimmed V and J ends, which lost 1 base and 1 base, there was a span of 10 bases. CDR3 amino acids: CASSVQGHGTDTQYF. The DNA for the CDR3 is TGTGCCAGCAGCGTACAGGGGCACGGCACAGATACGCAGTATTTT.

The gene calls are TRBV7-9 and TRBJ1-1; D perhaps matches TRBD1 (5 bases). The CDR3 is made up of 13 amino acids. Germline loops: CDR1 SEHNR, CDR2 FQNEAQ (reference sequence). Trimming shortened V by 7 bases and J by 1 base, and 10 bases separated the two germline ends. The CDR3 DNA follows: TGTGCCAGCACGGGGGGGTCGAACACTGAAGCTTTCTTT. Residues: CASTGGSNTEAFF. Looking up the rest from reference TRBV7-9 and TRBJ1-1 gives the full variable domain: DTGVSQNPRHKITKRGQNVTFRCDPISEHNRLYWYRQTLGQGPEFLTYFQNEAQLEKSRLLSDRFSAERPKGSFSTLEIQRTEQGDSAMYLCASTGGSNTEAFFGQGTRLTVV.

The gene calls are TRBV9 and TRBJ2-1; 11 bases match TRBD1. Germline V lookup: CDR1 SGDLS, CDR2 YYNGEE. J gave up 7 bases and V 4 bases, and 10 bases lay outside the gene matches. This CDR3 spans 16 amino acids. The CDR3 DNA follows: TGTGCCAGCAGCTCCCAGGACAGGGGGCCTTGGAATGAGCAGTTCTTC. It yields the protein CASSSQDRGPWNEQFF.

V usage is TRBV30 and J usage is TRBJ2-2, with 10 positions matching TRBD1. Per germline, CDR1 GTSNPN and CDR2 SVGIG (reference sequence). V lost 8 bases to trimming and J lost 6 bases; unmatched junction nucleotides: 3. The CDR3 runs 12 residues. The CDR3 bases are TGTGCCGGGACAGGGGAGCCCGGGGAGCTGTTTTTT. Its translation: CAGTGEPGELFF. Full variable domain (outside the CDR3, taken from reference TRBV30 and TRBJ2-2): SQTIHQWPATLVQPVGSPLSLECTVEGTSNPNLYWYRQAAGRGLQLLFYSVGIGQISSEVPQNLSASRPQDRQFILSSKKLLLSDSGFYLCAGTGEPGELFFGEGSRLTVL.

The genes are TRBV15 and TRBJ1-1, with a possible D match to TRBD1 (5 bases). Trimming shortened V by 5 bases and J by 1 base, and 14 bases separated the two germline ends. This CDR3 contains 15 residues. Looked up from germline, CDR1 is LNHNV and CDR2 is YYDKDF (reference sequence). CDR3 region: CATSVSTVGNTEAFF. In DNA, the CDR3 is TGTGCCACCAGCGTCTCGACAGTGGGGAACACTGAAGCTTTCTTT.

V is TRBV4-1 and J is TRBJ2-3; 9 nucleotides line up with TRBD1. This CDR3 comprises 14 residues. With V trimmed by 2 bases and J by 6 bases, 3 bases remained unmatched. Germline V gene data show CDR1 as MGHRA and CDR2 as YSYEKL. The CDR3 sequence is CASSQKTGGDTQYF. In DNA form, the CDR3 reads TGCGCCAGCAGCCAAAAGACAGGGGGGGATACGCAGTATTTT.

The chain employs TRBV4-3 and TRBJ1-5; possible D gene TRBD1, 6 bases. The V gene's germline CDR1 is LGHNA and CDR2 YSLEER. The CDR3 sequence is 16 residues long. V was pared by 1 base and J by 1 base, with 11 bases between. CDR3 nucleotide sequence: TGCGCCAGCAGCCAAGGTACAGGGCTGAGCAATCAGCCCCAGCATTTT. Translating gives CASSQGTGLSNQPQHF.

The chain recombines TRBV4-3 with TRBJ2-7, with 10 bases identical to TRBD2. This CDR3 contains 16 residues. Germline trimming cut 0 bases from V and 0 bases from J; bases unmatched to any gene: 2. Germline values: CDR1 LGHNA, CDR2 YSLEER. Here the CDR3 DNA reads TGCGCCAGCAGCCAAGAGGCTAGCGGGAGCTCCTACGAGCAGTACTTC. Translated: CASSQEASGSSYEQYF.

This clone was recorded once. The chain employs TRBV15 and TRBJ1-3, with 7 bases matching TRBD1. This CDR3 is built from 16 residues. Looked up from germline, CDR1 is LNHNV and CDR2 is YYDKDF (reference sequence). The trim removed 1 base at V and 2 bases at J, leaving 5 bases unmatched. In nucleotides, the CDR3 is TGTGCCACCAGCAGAGGGAAGCAGGGGGCTGGAAACACCATATATTTT. Translation gives CATSRGKQGAGNTIYF.

This chain links TRBV4-3 with TRBJ2-7, with 13 nucleotides matching TRBD2. There are 16 residues in the CDR3. V lost 4 bases, J lost 1 base, and 4 bases stayed unmatched. Germline V gives CDR1 LGHNA, CDR2 YSLEER. For the CDR3, the DNA is TGCGCCAGCAGCCCTCGGACTAGCGGGGGATCCTACGAGCAGTACTTC. Protein sequence: CASSPRTSGGSYEQYF.